Each of the 2 T cell receptor beta chains below was sequenced from the same sample in a study of shared clonotypes between healthy human individuals. Assay used: immunoSEQ multiplex PCR; TCRdb lists only in-frame clones, some missing. This table has about 1.5 million clones, 95% to 99% appearing once. The sample taken for sequencing was naive CD4+ T cells sorted from blood. Subset denoted: CD45RA+ positively selected. The receptors here all came from a man aged 30 to 39 in good health.

This sequence joins TRBV4-3 and TRBJ1-1, with TRBD1 as a possible D gene (5 bases). Germline V lookup: CDR1 LGHNA, CDR2 YSLEER. CDR3 length: 15 residues. The ends were cut back, 4 bases at V and 0 bases at J, with 12 bases in the middle. CDR3 bases: TGCGCCAGCAGCCGATCCAGGGCCCTGAACACTGAAGCTTTCTTT. Translating gives CASSRSRALNTEAFF.

The chain combines TRBV6-5 with TRBJ2-7, with D uncertain. From germline, CDR1 is MNHEY and CDR2 SVGAGI. Trimming took 10 bases from V and 6 from J, leaving 13 bases between them. The CDR3 contains 11 residues. The CDR3, as DNA: TGTGCCACCAGACAAACCTCCGAGCAGTACTTC. It yields the protein CATRQTSEQYF.